This is a list of T cell receptor beta chains from one sample in a study of cytomegalovirus exposure and HLA in healthy donors. The assay was immunoSEQ multiplex PCR, and TCRdb's table has in-frame clones only and misses some. The data hold around 92,000 clones, with approximately 83% observed a single time. Sequencing was performed on PBMCs. Receptors were obtained from a female donor in good health and CMV-seropositive. Each CDR3 is given with its conserved first and last residue. Each record gives: clone size, J gene, D gene, V gene, CDR3 protein, CDR3 DNA. The D gene is left open where the match is weak. Size is stated for part of the rows, as once, few or many counts, or as a class when the clone is expanded.

>NA|TRBJ2-7|TRBD1|TRBV7-2
CASSLATGHEQYF
TGTGCCAGCAGCTTAGCGACAGGGCACGAGCAGTACTTC
>NA|TRBJ2-3|NA|TRBV19
CASSPGLSTDTQYF
TGTGCCAGTAGTCCAGGACTGAGCACAGATACGCAGTATTTT
>few|TRBJ2-7|NA|TRBV5-4
CASSLGAGEQYF
TGTGCCAGCAGCTTAGGGGCCGGAGAGCAGTACTTC
>NA|TRBJ2-5|TRBD1|TRBV18
CASSRDRGETQYF
TGTGCCAGCTCACGGGACAGGGGAGAGACCCAGTACTTC
>NA|TRBJ2-7|TRBD1|TRBV19
CASRESGTGSYEQYF
TGTGCCAGTAGGGAATCCGGGACAGGGTCCTACGAGCAGTACTTC
>once|TRBJ1-1|NA|TRBV29-1
CSVVDTAATEAFF
TGCAGCGTTGTGGACACCGCCGCCACTGAAGCTTTCTTT
>NA|TRBJ1-6|NA|TRBV7-9
CASRGNYNSPLHF
TGTGCCAGCAGGGGCAACTATAATTCACCCCTCCACTTT
>NA|TRBJ1-5|NA|TRBV5-5
CASSLDRVQPQHF
TGTGCCAGCAGCTTGGATCGGGTCCAGCCCCAGCATTTT
>once|TRBJ1-2|NA|TRBV29-1
CSVLRGYGYTF
TGCAGCGTTCTAAGGGGCTATGGCTACACCTTC
>NA|TRBJ2-3|NA|TRBV6-5
CASRRGGRSTDTQYF
TGTGCCAGCAGACGGGGAGGACGTAGCACAGATACGCAGTATTTT
>once|TRBJ2-7|NA|TRBV12-1
CASSSIDRDQSYEQYF
TGTGCCAGCAGCTCTATAGACAGGGATCAATCCTACGAGCAGTACTTC
>NA|TRBJ2-7|NA|TRBV2
CASSEGRTSRREQYF
TGTGCCAGCAGTGAAGGGAGGACGAGCCGACGAGAGCAGTACTTC
>NA|TRBJ2-5|NA|TRBV27
CASGHTGETQYF
TGTGCCAGCGGCCATACGGGAGAGACCCAGTACTTC
>NA|TRBJ1-1|TRBD1|TRBV6-5
CASRRQGRPEAFF
TGTGCCAGCAGGCGACAGGGGCGGCCTGAAGCTTTCTTT
>NA|TRBJ1-1|NA|TRBV27
CASSPRGGRGTEAFF
TGTGCCAGCAGTCCCCGGGGGGGGAGGGGGACTGAAGCTTTCTTT
>NA|TRBJ1-5|NA|TRBV7-2
CASSINGADLNQPQHF
TGTGCCAGCAGTATTAACGGAGCAGATCTCAATCAGCCCCAGCATTTT
>NA|TRBJ2-5|NA|TRBV5-1
CASSLPRGELETQYF
TGCGCCAGCAGCTTGCCCAGGGGCGAATTAGAGACCCAGTACTTC
>NA|TRBJ2-7|NA|TRBV7-9
CASSLMGGGYEQYF
TGTGCCAGCAGCTTAATGGGGGGTGGCTACGAGCAGTACTTC
>NA|TRBJ2-1|TRBD1|TRBV4-1
CASSLGQGNEQFF
TGCGCCAGCAGCCTCGGACAGGGCAATGAGCAGTTCTTC
>NA|TRBJ1-6|NA|TRBV4-1
CASSQDGGRSSYNSPLHF
TGCGCCAGCAGCCAAGATGGGGGGAGGAGCTCCTATAATTCACCCCTCCACTTT
>NA|TRBJ2-1|NA|TRBV2
CASGEGGLPYNEQFF
TGTGCCAGCGGTGAAGGCGGGCTTCCCTACAATGAGCAGTTCTTC
>NA|TRBJ1-5|NA|TRBV27
CAGRDIEDQPQHF
TGTGCCGGCCGGGACATTGAGGATCAGCCCCAGCATTTT
>NA|TRBJ2-3|NA|TRBV5-1
CASSLATGTDTQYF
TGCGCCAGCAGCTTGGCCACGGGGACAGATACGCAGTATTTT
>NA|TRBJ2-7|TRBD1|TRBV6-6
CASSYSGQGARDEQYF
TGTGCCAGCAGTTATTCAGGACAGGGGGCGCGAGACGAGCAGTACTTC
>NA|TRBJ2-7|TRBD1|TRBV11-2
CASSSRQGSYEQYF
TGTGCCAGCAGCTCCAGACAGGGCTCCTACGAGCAGTACTTC
>once|TRBJ1-5|TRBD1|TRBV18
CASSLRGSKPQHF
TGTGCCAGCTCACTCAGGGGGAGTAAGCCCCAGCATTTT
>NA|TRBJ2-1|TRBD2|TRBV11-2
CASSFLAGSYNEQFF
TGTGCCAGCAGCTTCTTAGCGGGCTCCTACAATGAGCAGTTCTTC
>NA|TRBJ2-7|TRBD1|TRBV18
CASSLRDRDEQYF
TGTGCCAGCTCACTCCGGGACAGGGACGAGCAGTACTTC
>NA|TRBJ2-1|TRBD1|TRBV27
CASSPLTGGLEQFF
TGTGCCAGCAGTCCCCTGACAGGGGGGCTTGAGCAGTTCTTC
>few|TRBJ2-1|TRBD2|TRBV18
CASSPPLAGLDEQFF
TGTGCCAGCTCACCACCGCTAGCGGGGTTAGATGAGCAGTTCTTC
>NA|TRBJ1-2|NA|TRBV7-3
CASSLAGLDNGYTF
TGTGCCAGCAGCTTAGCGGGGTTGGACAATGGCTACACCTTC
>few|TRBJ1-5|NA|TRBV4-1
CASSRQTGQPQHF
TGCGCCAGCAGCCGTCAAACAGGGCAGCCCCAGCATTTT
>NA|TRBJ2-7|TRBD1|TRBV6-5
CASSYGGTGSEQYF
TGTGCCAGCAGTTACGGTGGGACAGGTAGCGAGCAGTACTTC
>NA|TRBJ2-3|NA|TRBV13
CASSLGAGAGTDTQYF
TGTGCCAGCAGCTTAGGCGCGGGGGCGGGCACAGATACGCAGTATTTT
>NA|TRBJ2-7|NA|TRBV7-9
CASSFDSREQYF
TGTGCCAGCAGCTTCGATAGCCGCGAGCAGTACTTC
>NA|TRBJ2-2|TRBD2|TRBV27
CASTQRGRVGELFF
TGTGCCAGCACGCAGCGGGGGCGGGTCGGGGAGCTGTTTTTT
>NA|TRBJ1-1|NA|TRBV2
CASSPLGGSNTEAFF
TGTGCCAGCAGCCCCTTAGGAGGGTCGAACACTGAAGCTTTCTTT
>NA|TRBJ2-2|NA|TRBV7-7
CATGGNTGELFF
TGTGCCACCGGGGGAAACACCGGGGAGCTGTTTTTT
>NA|TRBJ2-7|NA|TRBV19
CASSIGWRGRFLEDEQYF
TGTGCCAGTAGTATAGGGTGGAGAGGGCGATTCCTGGAGGATGAGCAGTACTTC
>NA|TRBJ1-1|TRBD1|TRBV19
CASNRMDRTEVTEAFF
TGTGCCAGTAATCGGATGGACAGGACAGAAGTAACTGAAGCTTTCTTT
>NA|TRBJ2-3|TRBD2|TRBV19
CASRKLAGGPDTQYF
TGTGCCAGTAGGAAATTAGCGGGAGGGCCAGATACGCAGTATTTT
>once|TRBJ2-1|TRBD2|TRBV5-1
CASSLGLAGRGNEQFF
TGCGCCAGCAGCTTGGGACTAGCGGGAAGGGGCAATGAGCAGTTCTTC
>NA|TRBJ2-7|NA|TRBV4-1
CASSQGGPYEQYF
TGCGCCAGCAGCCAAGGTGGGCCGTACGAGCAGTACTTC
>NA|TRBJ2-7|TRBD1|TRBV10-1
CASSEPGQLHEQYF
TGCGCCAGCAGTGAGCCGGGACAGTTACACGAGCAGTACTTC